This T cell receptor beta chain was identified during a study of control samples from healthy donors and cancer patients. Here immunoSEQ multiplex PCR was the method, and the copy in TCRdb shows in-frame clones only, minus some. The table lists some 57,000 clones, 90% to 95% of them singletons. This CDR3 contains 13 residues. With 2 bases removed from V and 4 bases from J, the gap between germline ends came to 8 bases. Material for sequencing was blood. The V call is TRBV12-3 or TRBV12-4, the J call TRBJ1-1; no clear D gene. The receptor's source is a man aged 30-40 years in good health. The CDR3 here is CASSLNSFTEAFF. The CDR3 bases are TGTGCCAGCAGTTTAAACAGCTTCACTGAAGCTTTCTTT.